Sequencing of this T cell receptor (beta chain) was carried out in a study of shared clonotypes between healthy human individuals (dated by TCRdb to the early 2020s). About the study as a whole: The cohort included a few men and two women between 18 and 49 years of age. Libraries were prepared and TCR repertoires were sequenced by different laboratories using diverse techniques, in order to increase sequencing depth and limit assay-specific biases. Blood TCR repertoires of a handful of healthy adults were deeply sequenced to estimate repertoire size and the extent of clonotype sharing between individuals. Per donor, leukapheresis produced somewhere between about 0.8 and 9.5 billion PBMCs. Per donor, three plates each were used for CD4 naive and CD4 memory, two for CD8 naive, and one for CD8 memory.

For the CD8 naive samples, CD45RO-negative cells were positively selected for CCR7, yielding a CD45RA+CCR7+ population from which TemRA cells were excluded. The donors were healthy, HIV-negative adults who had no recently reported acute infections or vaccinations. Only Caucasian adults living in Nashville, Tennessee, USA were represented among the donors. Blood was obtained by leukapheresis, after which PBMCs were separated by Ficoll-Histopaque density gradient centrifugation and cryopreserved in liquid nitrogen vapor phase. Analytical flow cytometry was used to check the purity and quantity of every magnetically sorted T cell population. Each sorted fraction had its genomic DNA isolated and then quantified by UV absorbance on a Nanodrop 2000c. What the authors observed across the whole study: Pairwise subsampling indicated that sequencing depth was expected to affect the degree of clonotype sharing among donors. Across a handful of donors, roughly 5% of naive CD4, over 3% of naive CD8, around 2.1% of memory CD4, and roughly 0.41% of memory CD8 clonotypes were shared. Only blood was sampled, and tissue TCR repertoires likely differ from those in blood. Incomplete sequencing was indicated by rarefaction of sorted-subset datasets, despite the large sequencing depth. Naive subsets generally had larger estimated clonotype richness than memory subsets did. Compared with non-shared clonotypes, clonotypes shared by all four sorted-subset donors had higher generation probabilities. The genetic and exposure-history diversity represented was limited by the small number of donors.

TCR CDR3 regions were amplified from genomic DNA by multiplex PCR using the deep immunoSEQ assay. Extracted genomic DNA from each cell subset was distributed evenly across all wells of several immunoSEQ 96-well plates, and each plate was treated as a replicate. For sorted subsets, each replicate PCR was loaded with around 200 ng genomic DNA, equivalent to 30,000 to 35,000 T cell genomes. The purified libraries were quantified using a Qubit 3.0 fluorometer, sized with a Bioanalyzer 2100, and then quantified again using the KAPA Library Quantification kit. Each immunoSEQ 96-well plate was sequenced on its own single-read 150-cycle Illumina NextSeq 550 flow cell. From the authors' description of their analysis: The immunoSEQ output contained only junctional sequences without quality scores, so filtering could not match that applied to full-length reads. Sequences were annotated with PyIR, a Python wrapper for IgBLAST v1.9, using IMGT germline references to assign V/J genes and CDR3. Reads were filtered out if the reads had weak V/J assignments (E-value above 1e-6), no CDR3, stop codons, out-of-frame junctions, or ambiguous translated residues. V3J clonotypes were defined by identical inferred V gene, J gene, and CDR3 amino acid sequence. Percentage overlap between repertoires was computed as shared unique clonotypes divided by the size of the smaller repertoire. Three approaches were used to assess repertoire richness: RTK rarefaction, the Chao1 estimator, and Recon v2.1 estimates of unobserved clonotypes. Generation probabilities for all TCRbeta clonotypes obtained by the gDNA method from a handful of donors were computed using OLGA. In TCRdb, the immuneACCESS table is reduced to in-frame sequences with V and J assigned. These tables do not hold every clone; where another copy was compared, an unresolved V gene accounts for under half, and the others remain unexplained. D and trimming were read from the DNA, whereas the V and J calls and clone size are those reported in that table. For this sample the table gives over 800,000 clones, of which 92% were detected only once. Clones ranked in the top ten supply more than 20% of the sample.

Taken from cysteine to phenylalanine, the CDR3 has 12 residues. Only the CDR3 portion is preserved as DNA: 36 bases, with reading frame beginning at the first base. In the germline V gene (reference sequence), CDR1 corresponds to SEHNR and CDR2 to FQNEAQ. V has 1 base trimmed and J has 16 bases trimmed; junction bases matching no gene number 5. A note on this clone: What this receptor recognizes is not known. Base qualities are not recorded, but no much larger clone differs from it by a single base.

The V and J genes are TRBV7-9 and TRBJ2-1; 9 of the junction bases match TRBD1. Sequencing was done on a sample of naive CD8+ T cells sorted from blood. Interpreted using the paper, the cell subset or site label stands for: CD45RA+CCR7+. This clonotype originated in a man aged 25-45 years in good health. The CDR3 in this case is CASSLVRTGVFF. The DNA reads TGTGCCAGCAGCTTAGTTCGGACAGGGGTTTTCTTC. Where the CDR3 stops, the reference TRBV7-9 and TRBJ2-1 genes take over; the full variable domain is DTGVSQNPRHKITKRGQNVTFRCDPISEHNRLYWYRQTLGQGPEFLTYFQNEAQLEKSRLLSDRFSAERPKGSFSTLEIQRTEQGDSAMYLCASSLVRTGVFFGPGTRLTVL.